These 27 T cell receptor beta chains came from one sample sequenced in a study of read filtering for tumor transcriptome and immune sequencing. From roughly 390 ng of RNA, a library with molecular barcoded alpha/delta and beta/gamma adaptors was made. TCRdb processed the reads anew with MiXCR; each CDR3 protein has one entry. The table records 85,000 to 100,000 distinct CDR3 sequences, roughly a fifth of them present only once. Sequenced sample: a population of CD138-negative cells sorted from bone marrow. Source of these receptors: a donor at least 40 years old with multiple myeloma.

This clonotype was found many times. V usage is TRBV28 and J usage is TRBJ1-1, with TRBD1 matching over 9 bases. In germline, CDR1 is MDHEN, CDR2 SYDVKM. The V gene end was trimmed by 4 bases and the J gene end by 6 bases; junction bases not matched to a gene: 9. The CDR3 contains 15 residues. CDR3 protein: CASSSPGTGIPEAFF. The CDR3 bases are TGTGCCAGCAGTTCCCCGGGGACAGGGATCCCTGAAGCTTTCTTT.

This chain connects TRBV24-1 to TRBJ2-3; tentative D call: TRBD1 (6 bases). The CDR3 loop spans 16 amino acids. V lost 3 bases and J 1 base, leaving 13 bases between the germline ends. CDR1 and CDR2 from the germline V gene are KGHDR and SFDVKD. CDR3 sequence: CATSDLQGRGTDTQYF. CDR3 DNA: TGTGCCACCAGTGATCTACAGGGTCGCGGCACAGATACGCAGTATTTT.

In this sample, this clonotype turned up many times. V usage is TRBV7-9 and J usage is TRBJ1-1; no firm D call. The CDR3 extends over 12 amino acids. Looked up from germline, CDR1 is SEHNR and CDR2 is FQNEAQ (reference sequence). V lost 5 bases and J lost 13, with 17 bases in between. The CDR3 region has the DNA TGTGCCAGCAGCGGCCGATTGGCGACGGGTTTCTTT. It specifies CASSGRLATGFF. Full variable domain (rest looked up from reference TRBV7-9 and TRBJ1-1): DTGVSQNPRHKITKRGQNVTFRCDPISEHNRLYWYRQTLGQGPEFLTYFQNEAQLEKSRLLSDRFSAERPKGSFSTLEIQRTEQGDSAMYLCASSGRLATGFFGQGTRLTVV.

About this clonotype itself: A much larger clone differs from this one at a single base, so this may be a read error. The CDR3 ends on some other residue instead of the conserved phenylalanine or tryptophan, so this is likely a read error. This chain joins TRBV27 and TRBJ1-1; 7 bases are shared with TRBD1. Germline V gene lookup returns CDR1 MNHEY and CDR2 SMNVEV (reference sequence). After removal of 8 bases from V and 4 bases from J, the junction contained 7 bases not matched to a gene. This CDR3 is built from 13 residues. CDR3 nucleotides: TGTGCCAGCTCAAGACAGGGCGGCACTGAAGCTTTCTCT. Its translation: CASSRQGGTEAFS.

This clonotype was seen more than once but under ten times. A much larger clone sits a single nucleotide away, making a read error possible. This chain uses TRBV5-4 with TRBJ2-7; D may be TRBD1 or TRBD2 (5 bases each). CDR1 SGHNT and CDR2 YYREEE come from the germline V gene (reference sequence). The CDR3 consists of 15 residues. CDR3 nucleotides: TGTGCCAGCAGCCCGGGGCAGCCAGTTACCTACGAGCAGTGCTTC. Translated, it gives CASSPGQPVTYEQCF.

This clonotype was seen many times. The V and J genes are TRBV9 and TRBJ1-4; no reliable D call. Germline CDR1 reads SGDLS; CDR2 reads YYNGEE. The CDR3 consists of 13 residues. Trimming cost V 3 bases and J 7 bases, with 10 bases left between them. The CDR3 DNA reads TGTGCCAGCAGCGGAGGAGAGGGTGAAAAACTGTTTTTT. Amino acids: CASSGGEGEKLFF.

V is TRBV5-1 and J is TRBJ1-5; D gene ambiguous. Germline loops: CDR1 SGHRS, CDR2 YFSETQ. Trimming stripped 4 bases from V and 7 bases from J, with 12 bases between. This CDR3 region has 13 residues. The CDR3, as DNA: TGCGCCAGCAGCCTGTTCCCCCGCCAGCCCCAGCATTTT. It codes for CASSLFPRQPQHF. Together with reference TRBV5-1 and TRBJ1-5, the CDR3 gives the full variable domain: KAGVTQTPRYLIKTRGQQVTLSCSPISGHRSVSWYQQTPGQGLQFLFEYFSETQRNKGNFPGRFSGRQFSNSRSEMNVSTLELGDSALYLCASSLFPRQPQHFGDGTRLSIL.

This sequence joins TRBV12-3 or TRBV12-4 and TRBJ1-5; D call uncertain. V lost 2 bases and J lost 2, with 4 bases in between. The CDR3 runs to 13 residues. Here the CDR3 reads CASSLRGNQPQHF. The CDR3 nucleotides are TGTGCCAGCAGTTTACGGGGCAATCAGCCCCAGCATTTT.

This clonotype was counted many times. V and J are TRBV7-9 and TRBJ1-1, with D hard to call. Trimming cost V 7 bases and J 0 bases, with 12 bases left between them. The germline gives CDR1 SEHNR, CDR2 FQNEAQ (reference sequence). This CDR3 has 14 amino acids. The CDR3 coding sequence is TGTGCCAGCATGGATGGCTCCATGAACACTGAAGCTTTCTTT. Residues: CASMDGSMNTEAFF.

Ten or more counts support this clonotype. This chain uses TRBV20-1 with TRBJ2-1, with D possibly matching TRBD1 (5 bases). The CDR3 totals 13 residues. The germline V gene encodes CDR1 DFQATT and CDR2 SNEGSKA (reference sequence). Deletions cut 3 bases from V and 0 bases from J, with 6 bases between. The chain's CDR3 is CSARQGSYNEQFF. The CDR3 nucleotides are TGCAGTGCTAGGCAGGGCTCCTACAATGAGCAGTTCTTC.

Many counts were recorded for this clonotype. The chain carries TRBV6-5 and TRBJ2-1; 8 bases line up with TRBD2. The germline gives CDR1 MNHEY, CDR2 SVGAGI. With 5 bases clipped from V and 3 bases from J, the junction kept 12 bases outside the gene matches. This CDR3 spans 17 amino acids. CDR3 DNA: TGTGCCAGCAGTCCGCTTACTAGCGGAGCTATCTACAATGAGCAGTTCTTC. Residues: CASSPLTSGAIYNEQFF.

As regards this clonotype: A much bigger clone sits one base away, suggesting this may be a read error. This chain joins TRBV20-1 and TRBJ2-3; D call uncertain. There are 11 residues in the CDR3. Germline CDR1 and CDR2: DFQATT and SNEGSKA (reference sequence). CDR3 nucleotides: TGCAGTGTCTCACGCACAGATACGCAGTCTTTT. This codes for CSVSRTDTQSF.

There are many counts of this clonotype. V and J are TRBV12-3 or TRBV12-4 and TRBJ1-5; D unresolved. Trimming left V 4 bases short and J 7 bases short, with 17 bases between. This CDR3 comprises 15 residues. The CDR3 reads CASSSQISPGQPQHF. The CDR3 nucleotides are TGTGCCAGCAGTTCCCAAATCTCCCCGGGGCAGCCCCAGCATTTT.

V usage is TRBV20-1 and J usage is TRBJ1-5; D unresolved. The V gene lost 3 bases and the J gene lost 4 bases, with 4 bases spanning the gap. The CDR3 covers 11 residues. Germline V gene data show CDR1 as DFQATT and CDR2 as SNEGSKA (reference sequence). CDR3 in amino acids: CSASTNQPQHF. The DNA of the CDR3 is TGCAGTGCTAGTACGAATCAGCCCCAGCATTTT.

This clonotype was detected a few times. V and J are TRBV30 and TRBJ2-5; 11 bases match TRBD2. The V and J ends lost 2 bases and 5 bases, in that order; junction bases with no gene match: 10. The CDR3 consists of 16 residues. Germline V gene lookup returns CDR1 GTSNPN and CDR2 SVGIG (reference sequence). CDR3 sequence reads: CAWSFLSGGAWETQYF. CDR3 DNA sequence: TGTGCCTGGAGTTTCCTTAGCGGGGGGGCGTGGGAGACCCAGTACTTC.

Ten or more counts support this clonotype. The chain has TRBV27 and TRBJ1-1; tentative D call: TRBD1 (5 bases). The CDR3 consists of 14 residues. The germline CDR1 and CDR2 sequences are MNHEY and SMNVEV (reference sequence). The ends were cut back, 4 bases at V and 7 bases at J, with 16 bases in the middle. The CDR3 DNA sequence: TGTGCCAGCAGTTCTGTTGTGGGGGTCTTTGAAGCTTTCTTT. Its translation is CASSSVVGVFEAFF.

This clonotype was recorded at least ten times. The chain uses TRBV20-1 and TRBJ1-1; D gene ambiguous. Trimming took off 3 bases at V and 11 bases at J, with 16 bases between the two ends. Germline loops: CDR1 DFQATT, CDR2 SNEGSKA (reference sequence). The length of the CDR3 is 12 residues. In nucleotides, the CDR3 is TGCAGTGCTAGTGACGGTCCTGACCGGGCTTTCTTT. This gives the protein CSASDGPDRAFF.

This clonotype was detected a few times. The chain joins TRBV7-8 to TRBJ2-2; 7 nucleotides line up with TRBD1. The CDR3 is made up of 16 amino acids. After removal of 2 bases from V and 4 bases from J, the junction contained 7 bases not matched to a gene. The germline V gene encodes CDR1 SGHVS and CDR2 FQNEAQ. The CDR3 region has the DNA TGTGCCAGCAGCTTATGGGTGACAGGGACCACCGGGGAGCTGTTTTTT. Amino acid sequence: CASSLWVTGTTGELFF.

The chain recombines TRBV12-3 or TRBV12-4 with TRBJ2-3, with D perhaps being TRBD1 or TRBD2 (5 bases each). The CDR3 has 15 amino acids. The V gene lost 6 bases and the J gene lost 3 bases, with 16 bases spanning the gap. CDR3 nucleotide sequence: TGTGCCAGCAGCCTCCGGGACGGCAGAACAGATACGCAGTATTTT. Its protein is CASSLRDGRTDTQYF.

In regard to this clonotype: Germline and junction disagree at one end, which may indicate a read error. V gene TRBV20-1 combines with J gene TRBJ1-1; 8 bases agree with TRBD1. The CDR3 sequence is 13 residues long. Germline lookup yields CDR1 DFQATT and CDR2 SNEGSKA (reference sequence). CDR3 sequence: CSVRFAGGAEAFF. The DNA of the CDR3 is TGCAGTGTTAGATTTGCAGGGGGCGCTGAAGCTTTCTTT.

This clonotype appeared many times. The V call is TRBV7-3, the J call TRBJ2-2, with D unclear. V dropped 4 bases and J dropped 1 base, with 4 bases sitting between them. This CDR3 has 13 residues. Germline values: CDR1 SGHTA, CDR2 FQGTGA. CDR3 DNA: TGTGCCAGCAGCTCTGGGAACACCGGGGAGCTGTTTTTT. Amino acid sequence: CASSSGNTGELFF.

On this clonotype: This may come from a read error, since a much larger clone is one base off. The genes are TRBV5-1 and TRBJ2-2; possible D gene TRBD2, 6 bases. This CDR3 spans 16 amino acids. CDR1 is SGHRS, CDR2 YFSETQ, per germline. CDR3 sequence (DNA): TGCGCCAGCAACTTGGTGGCCCAGGGAGGCAACGGGGAGCTGTTTTTT. As protein: CASNLVAQGGNGELFF.

The CDR3 nucleotides are TGCAGCGTTGCAAGGAGACAGGGAACAGATACGCAGTATTTT. Translated, it gives CSVARRQGTDTQYF. This rearrangement joins TRBV29-1 to TRBJ2-3; 7 bases match TRBD1. V shed 4 bases, J shed 3 bases, and the junction held 7 bases outside the gene matches. This CDR3 comprises 14 residues. CDR1 SQVTM and CDR2 ANQGSEA come from the germline V gene.

The table lists this clonotype with many counts. CDR3 in DNA: TGTGCCAGCAGGTTGGACAGGGGGCTAGACACTGAAGCTTTCTTT. Its protein product is CASRLDRGLDTEAFF. The J gene is TRBJ1-1, the V gene TRBV6-6, with 11 bases identical to TRBD1. Germline V CDR1 and CDR2: MNHNY, SVGAGI (reference sequence). V shed 6 bases and J 3 bases; nucleotides not matched to a gene: 6. This CDR3 has 15 amino acids.

With regard to this clonotype: A read error may explain this, as a much larger clone is one base away. The chain is built from TRBV3-1 and TRBJ1-5; no clear D. Germline V gene data show CDR1 as LGHDT and CDR2 as YNNKEL (reference sequence). Trimming took off 0 bases at V and 2 bases at J, with 2 bases between the two ends. CDR3 length: 13 residues. CDR3 nucleotide sequence: TGTGCCAGCAGCCAAGATTGCAATCAGCCCCAGCATTTT. Encoded protein: CASSQDCNQPQHF.

This clonotype is a singleton in its sample. This may be a read error: a much more frequent sequence differs by one nucleotide. The rearrangement uses TRBV27 and TRBJ2-7; a possible D gene is TRBD1 (5 bases). This CDR3 spans 13 amino acids. CDR1 is MNHEY, CDR2 SMNVEV, per germline (reference sequence). The CDR3 region is CVSSHGAVYEQYF. In nucleotides, the CDR3 is TGTGTCAGCAGTCATGGGGCAGTCTACGAGCAGTACTTC.

Notes on this clonotype: At one end, the junction sequence differs from germline, possibly due to a read error. The chain recombines TRBV28 with TRBJ2-5, with D unclear. The CDR3 consists of 11 residues. Per the germline V gene, CDR1 is MDHEN and CDR2 is SYDVKM. CDR3 in DNA: TGTGCCAGCGGTTTGGCAGAGACCCAGTACTTC. Protein product: CASGLAETQYF.